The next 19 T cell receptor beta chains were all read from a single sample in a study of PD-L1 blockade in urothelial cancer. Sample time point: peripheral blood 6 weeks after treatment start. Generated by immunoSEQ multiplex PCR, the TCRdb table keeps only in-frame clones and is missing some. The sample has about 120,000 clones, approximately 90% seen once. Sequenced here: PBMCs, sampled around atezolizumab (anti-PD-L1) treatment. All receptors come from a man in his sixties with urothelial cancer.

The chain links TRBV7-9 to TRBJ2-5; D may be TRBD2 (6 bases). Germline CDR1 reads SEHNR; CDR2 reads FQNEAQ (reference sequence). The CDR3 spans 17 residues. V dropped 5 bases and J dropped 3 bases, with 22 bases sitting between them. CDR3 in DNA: TGTGCCAGCAGCCTCTTTTTTGTGGACTACGCAGAAGAGACCCAGTACTTC. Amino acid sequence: CASSLFFVDYAEETQYF.

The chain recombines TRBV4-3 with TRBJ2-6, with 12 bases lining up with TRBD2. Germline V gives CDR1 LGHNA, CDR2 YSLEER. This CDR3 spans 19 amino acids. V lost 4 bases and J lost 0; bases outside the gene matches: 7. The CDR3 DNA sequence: TGCGCCAGCAGCCCAACCCGGGGACTAGCGGGCTCTGGGGCCAACGTCCTGACTTTC. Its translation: CASSPTRGLAGSGANVLTF.

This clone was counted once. DNA for the CDR3: TGCGCCAGCAGCCAATGGGGGCGGGAGACCCAGTACTTC. It is translated as CASSQWGRETQYF. The V gene is TRBV4-1, the J gene TRBJ2-5, with D possibly TRBD1 on 6 matching bases. Trimming left V 2 bases short and J 5 bases short, with 9 bases between. The CDR3 sequence is 13 residues long. The V gene's germline CDR1 is MGHRA and CDR2 YSYEKL.

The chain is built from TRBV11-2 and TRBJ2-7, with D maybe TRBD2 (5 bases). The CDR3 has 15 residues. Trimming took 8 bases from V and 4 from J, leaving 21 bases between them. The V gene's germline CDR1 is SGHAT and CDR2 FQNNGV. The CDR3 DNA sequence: TGTGCCAGCCGGACCTCTTGGAGGCAGCCTTACGAGCAGTACTTC. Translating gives CASRTSWRQPYEQYF.

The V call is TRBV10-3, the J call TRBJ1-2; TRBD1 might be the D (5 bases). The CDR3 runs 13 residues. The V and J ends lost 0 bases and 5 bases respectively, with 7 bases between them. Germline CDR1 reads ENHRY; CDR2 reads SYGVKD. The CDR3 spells CAISESQEYGYTF. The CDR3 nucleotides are TGTGCCATCAGTGAGTCACAGGAATATGGCTACACCTTC.

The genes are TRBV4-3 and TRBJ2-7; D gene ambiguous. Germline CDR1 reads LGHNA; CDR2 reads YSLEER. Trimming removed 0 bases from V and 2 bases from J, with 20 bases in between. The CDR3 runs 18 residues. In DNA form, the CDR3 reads TGCGCCAGCAGCCAAGAAGTCGTGAGAACAGCTTCCGCCTACGAGCAGTACTTC. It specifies CASSQEVVRTASAYEQYF.

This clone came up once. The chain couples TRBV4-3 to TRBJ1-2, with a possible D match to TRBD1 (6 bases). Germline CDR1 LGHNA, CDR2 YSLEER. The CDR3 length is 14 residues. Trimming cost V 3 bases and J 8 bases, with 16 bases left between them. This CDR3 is CASSQGTGQRGYTF. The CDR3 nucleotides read TGCGCCAGCAGCCAGGGAACAGGGCAGCGGGGCTACACCTTC.

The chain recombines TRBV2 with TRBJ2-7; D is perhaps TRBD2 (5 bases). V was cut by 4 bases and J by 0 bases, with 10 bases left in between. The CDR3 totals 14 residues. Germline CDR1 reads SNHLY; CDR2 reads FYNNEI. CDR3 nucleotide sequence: TGTGCCAGCAGTGGGCCGGGGAGCTCCTACGAGCAGTACTTC. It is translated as CASSGPGSSYEQYF.

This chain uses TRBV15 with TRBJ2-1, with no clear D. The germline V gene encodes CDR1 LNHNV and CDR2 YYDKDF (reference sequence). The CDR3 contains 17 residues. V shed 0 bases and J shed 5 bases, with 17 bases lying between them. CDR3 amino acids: CATSRDPRQKYNNEQFF. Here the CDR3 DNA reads TGTGCCACCAGCAGAGATCCTCGACAAAAATATAACAATGAGCAGTTCTTC.

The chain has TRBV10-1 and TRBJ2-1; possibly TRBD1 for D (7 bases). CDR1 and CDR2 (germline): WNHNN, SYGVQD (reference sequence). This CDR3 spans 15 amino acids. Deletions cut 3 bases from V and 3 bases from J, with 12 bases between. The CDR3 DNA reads TGCGCCAGCAGTGATCTCCAGGGGGGCTACAATGAGCAGTTCTTC. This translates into CASSDLQGGYNEQFF.

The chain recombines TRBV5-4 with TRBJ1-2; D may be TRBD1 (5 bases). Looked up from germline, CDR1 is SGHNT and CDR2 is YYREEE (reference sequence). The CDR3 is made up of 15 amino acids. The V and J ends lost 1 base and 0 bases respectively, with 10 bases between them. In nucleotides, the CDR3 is TGTGCCAGCAGCTTGCAGGGATTTCCTAACTATGGCTACACCTTC. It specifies CASSLQGFPNYGYTF. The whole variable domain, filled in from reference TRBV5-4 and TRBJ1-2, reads ETGVTQSPTHLIKTRGQQVTLRCSSQSGHNTVSWYQQALGQGPQFIFQYYREEENGRGNFPPRFSGLQFPNYSSELNVNALELDDSALYLCASSLQGFPNYGYTFGSGTRLTVV.

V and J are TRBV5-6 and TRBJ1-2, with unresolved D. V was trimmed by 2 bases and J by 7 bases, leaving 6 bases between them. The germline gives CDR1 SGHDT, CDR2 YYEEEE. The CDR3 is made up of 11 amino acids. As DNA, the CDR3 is TGTGCCAGCAGCTTCGGTTCTGGCTACACCTTC. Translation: CASSFGSGYTF.

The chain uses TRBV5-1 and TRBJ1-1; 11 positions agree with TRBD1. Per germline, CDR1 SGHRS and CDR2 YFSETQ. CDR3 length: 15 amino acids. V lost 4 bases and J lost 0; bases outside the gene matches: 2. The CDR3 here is CASSRDRGMNTEAFF. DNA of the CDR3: TGCGCCAGCAGCCGGGACAGGGGGATGAACACTGAAGCTTTCTTT.

The CDR3: CASSSGMDTEAFF. CDR3 bases: TGTGCCAGCAGTTCGGGGATGGACACTGAAGCTTTCTTT. This sequence joins TRBV6-4 and TRBJ1-1; D remains unclear. The V gene lost 5 bases and the J gene lost 3 bases, with 10 bases spanning the gap. This CDR3 has 13 residues. Germline CDR1 reads MRHNA; CDR2 reads SNTAGT.

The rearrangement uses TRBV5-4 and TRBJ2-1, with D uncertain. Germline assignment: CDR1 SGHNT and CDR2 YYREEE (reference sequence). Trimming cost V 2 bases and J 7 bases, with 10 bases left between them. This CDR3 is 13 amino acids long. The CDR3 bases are TGTGCCAGCAGCTTTCCCCGGTCAAATGAGCAGTTCTTC. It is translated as CASSFPRSNEQFF.

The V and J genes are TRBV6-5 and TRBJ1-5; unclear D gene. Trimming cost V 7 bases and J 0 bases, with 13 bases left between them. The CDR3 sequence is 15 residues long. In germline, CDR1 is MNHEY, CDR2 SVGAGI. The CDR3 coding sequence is TGTGCCAGCACCTTGAGTGCTAATAGCAATCAGCCCCAGCATTTT. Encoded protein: CASTLSANSNQPQHF.

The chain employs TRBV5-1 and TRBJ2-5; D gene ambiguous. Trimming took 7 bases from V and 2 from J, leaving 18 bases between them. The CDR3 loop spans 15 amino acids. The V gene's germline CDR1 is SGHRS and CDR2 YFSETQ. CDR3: CASVMGSLPQETQYF. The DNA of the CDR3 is TGCGCCAGCGTGATGGGCTCACTCCCTCAAGAGACCCAGTACTTC.

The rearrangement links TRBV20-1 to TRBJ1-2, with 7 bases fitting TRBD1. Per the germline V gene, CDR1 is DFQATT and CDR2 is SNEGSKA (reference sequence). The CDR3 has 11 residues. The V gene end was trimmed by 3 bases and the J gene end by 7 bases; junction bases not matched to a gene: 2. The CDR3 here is CSARDRSGYTF. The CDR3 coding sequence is TGCAGTGCTAGGGACAGGAGTGGCTACACCTTC.

CDR3 loop: CASSKGLAGTAYEQYF. The CDR3 DNA is TGTGCCAGCAGCAAAGGACTAGCGGGGACCGCCTACGAGCAGTACTTC. The chain carries TRBV5-6 and TRBJ2-7, with 12 bases fitting TRBD2. Trimming took 4 bases from V and 2 from J; bases not matched to a gene: 7. The CDR3 spans 16 residues. Germline lookup yields CDR1 SGHDT and CDR2 YYEEEE.